This T cell receptor beta chain stems from a study of blood T cell repertoires in COVID-19. Turning to the study itself: COVID-19 samples from acute and convalescent phases originated in the United States, Italy and Spain. From T cells, B-cell-depleted T cells, or PBMCs came the material, which was cDNA or gDNA.

The CDR3 contains 14 residues. Germline V gene lookup returns CDR1 SGHVS and CDR2 FQNEAQ. Trimming shortened V by 2 bases and J by 8 bases, and 15 bases separated the two germline ends. In the authors' workflow: Researchers report that nucleated cell counts were estimated from reference gene primer amplification. Sequencing used immunoSEQ multiplex PCR; TCRdb keeps in-frame clones, though not all of them. The V and J calls and clone size were taken over from that table, and D and trimming were inferred from the DNA. The sample has 300,000 to 350,000 clones, around 88% seen once. Seattle-derived patients entered the study during active infection and were followed longitudinally.

The chain joins TRBV7-8 to TRBJ1-2, with D possibly TRBD1 on 6 matching bases. The receptor was derived from a young woman with COVID-19, enrolled during active disease. Sequencing was carried out using peripheral blood. The CDR3 bases are TGTGCCAGCAGCTTACCGCCGGCAGGGGACGGCTACACCTTC. Translating gives CASSLPPAGDGYTF.